One T cell receptor (beta chain) is described in this entry. The antigen remains unidentified. This entry is derived from a study of T cells in Graves' hyperthyroidism and ophthalmopathy. Study-level findings and limits: Prediction of ophthalmopathy progression came a median around 6 months pre-onset. Expanded thyroid clonotypes (above 0.001) were mostly also found in blood.

Between the trimmed V and J ends, which lost 0 bases and 7 bases, there was a span of 13 bases. Per the germline V gene, CDR1 is LNHDA and CDR2 is SQIVND (reference sequence). The length of the CDR3 is 15 residues. From RNA transcripts, TCR beta CDR3 regions were amplified. The TCR CDR3 was amplified in a first-round RT-PCR using the HTBI primer set. TCRdb ran MiXCR on the multiplex PCR reads and lists one entry per CDR3 protein. The sample records around 350,000 distinct CDR3 sequences, 25% being singletons. Hyperthyroidism, newly diagnosed and lasting under 2 months, affected patients aged 18 to 65. Fresh 10 ml peripheral blood yielded PBMCs.

The sequence was obtained from a man over 45 with Graves' hyperthyroidism. The sequencing input was blood. The rearrangement uses TRBV19 and TRBJ1-5, with D maybe TRBD1 (5 bases). The CDR3: CASSIDSGPGQPQHF. The CDR3 DNA follows: TGTGCCAGTAGTATAGATTCAGGACCAGGGCAGCCCCAGCATTTT.